The 12 T cell receptor beta chains below were found in one sample sequenced in a study of sequential checkpoint blockade in melanoma. Repertoires were generated with immunoSEQ multiplex PCR, while TCRdb's copy carries only in-frame clones and drops some. Of over 9,000 clones in the sample, roughly four fifths are singletons; the top ten hold about 18%. Treatment defined: randomized to nivolumab then ipilimumab (arm A) or the reverse (arm B). This specimen consisted of CD8+ T cells sorted from blood (inferred from file names), obtained from a patient given nivolumab and ipilimumab in sequence. All receptors derive from a human donor with melanoma.

This sequence joins TRBV6-1 and TRBJ1-1, with 7 bases that match TRBD1. J lost 10 bases, V lost 6 bases, and 17 bases had no gene match. This CDR3 is built from 15 residues. Germline V gene lookup returns CDR1 MNHNS and CDR2 SASEGT. The CDR3 loop is CASSGGVQGYLPAFF. The CDR3, as DNA: TGTGCCAGCAGCGGGGGGGTACAGGGGTATTTGCCAGCTTTCTTT.

This clone rates as medium-sized. The genes are TRBV19 and TRBJ2-7, with 9 bases identical to TRBD2. This CDR3 contains 15 residues. The germline CDR1 and CDR2 sequences are LNHDA and SQIVND (reference sequence). Trimming removed 4 bases from V and 5 bases from J; junction bases left unmatched: 9. The CDR3 DNA reads as TGTGCCAGTAGTAAATTAGCGGGAGACGTCCACGAGCAGTACTTC. Translating it yields CASSKLAGDVHEQYF.

J is TRBJ1-2 and V is TRBV4-1; 7 positions agree with TRBD1. The CDR3 sequence is 16 residues long. Germline values: CDR1 MGHRA, CDR2 YSYEKL. With 1 base clipped from V and 4 bases from J, the junction kept 9 bases outside the gene matches. CDR3 protein: CASSQGDSENPYGYTF. The CDR3 nucleotides read TGCGCCAGCAGCCAAGGGGACAGCGAAAATCCCTATGGCTACACCTTC.

This chain links TRBV19 with TRBJ1-4, with no clear D. The V end lost 3 bases, the J end lost 4 bases, and 9 bases lay between the germline ends. This CDR3 is built from 14 residues. CDR1 is LNHDA, CDR2 SQIVND, per germline (reference sequence). CDR3 coding DNA: TGTGCCAGTAGTATCCGGGATTTTAATGAAAAACTGTTTTTT. It translates to CASSIRDFNEKLFF.

This clone was detected once. CDR3 region: CAWSVLEGYTF. CDR3 DNA sequence: TGTGCCTGGAGTGTACTTGAGGGCTACACCTTC. The rearrangement uses TRBV30 and TRBJ1-2; D remains unclear. V lost 0 bases, J lost 8 bases, and 7 bases lay in between. There are 11 residues in the CDR3. CDR1 and CDR2 from the germline V gene are GTSNPN and SVGIG (reference sequence).

This clone showed up just once. The genes are TRBV6-6 and TRBJ1-4; D is possibly TRBD1 (6 bases). The V gene's germline CDR1 is MNHNY and CDR2 SVGAGI (reference sequence). Trimming removed 0 bases from V and 7 bases from J, with 9 bases in between. The CDR3 runs 14 residues. The CDR3 DNA reads TGTGCCAGCAGTTACTCCCAGGGGCGTGAAAAACTGTTTTTT. Its translation: CASSYSQGREKLFF.

With respect to this clone: Other nucleotide sequences from this sample produce the same CDR3. The CDR3 loop reads CASSIGGDYNEQFF. CDR3 bases: TGTGCCAGTAGTATAGGCGGGGATTACAATGAGCAGTTCTTC. V gene TRBV19 combines with J gene TRBJ2-1, with D tentatively TRBD2 (6 bases). Trimming took off 1 base at V and 4 bases at J, with 8 bases between the two ends. The germline V gene has CDR1 LNHDA and CDR2 SQIVND (reference sequence). The CDR3 has 14 amino acids.

The chain links TRBV2 to TRBJ2-2, with 8 bases matching TRBD1. This CDR3 has 16 amino acids. With V trimmed by 3 bases and J by 7 bases, 10 bases remained unmatched. The germline gives CDR1 SNHLY, CDR2 FYNNEI. The DNA of the CDR3 is TGTGCCAGCAGTGACAGGGGGCGGTCGCCATACGGGGAGCTGTTTTTT. Protein sequence: CASSDRGRSPYGELFF.

The chain couples TRBV6-6 to TRBJ2-2; the match to TRBD1 covers 8 bases. In germline, CDR1 is MNHNY, CDR2 SVGAGI (reference sequence). Trimming took 11 bases from V and 4 from J; bases not matched to a gene: 6. CDR3 size: 13 residues. In nucleotides, the CDR3 is TGTGCCTTCCGGACAGGGATCACCGGGGAGCTGTTTTTT. This codes for CAFRTGITGELFF.

A few counts support this clone. This rearrangement joins TRBV10-2 to TRBJ2-5; D is uncertain. Germline-derived CDR1 and CDR2 are WSHSY and SAAADI. Trimming shortened V by 3 bases and J by 3 bases, and 11 bases separated the two germline ends. The CDR3 has 14 residues. The DNA for the CDR3 is TGCGCCAGCAGTGATAGCTTCATCGAAGAGACCCAGTACTTC. Residues: CASSDSFIEETQYF.

This clone is judged large. V and J are TRBV5-4 and TRBJ2-2, with TRBD2 matching 8 bases. Trimming removed 0 bases from V and 1 base from J; junction bases left unmatched: 5. This CDR3 region has 17 residues. Germline V CDR1 and CDR2: SGHNT, YYREEE (reference sequence). CDR3 coding DNA: TGTGCCAGCAGCTTGGCCGGGCGGGGGGTGAACACCGGGGAGCTGTTTTTT. It yields the protein CASSLAGRGVNTGELFF.

A few counts support this clone. With a much larger clone just one base away, this may be a read error. Other DNA sequences of this sample code for an identical CDR3. The rearrangement links TRBV4-1 to TRBJ2-5; 9 bases match TRBD2. CDR1 is MGHRA, CDR2 YSYEKL, per germline. The CDR3 contains 16 residues. The junction had 7 bases not matched to a gene; V was cut back by 0 bases and J by 5 bases. The CDR3: CASSQDSGSGGETQYF. The CDR3 DNA reads TGCGCCAGCAGCCAAGATTCTGGTAGCGGGGGTGAGACCCAGTACTTC.